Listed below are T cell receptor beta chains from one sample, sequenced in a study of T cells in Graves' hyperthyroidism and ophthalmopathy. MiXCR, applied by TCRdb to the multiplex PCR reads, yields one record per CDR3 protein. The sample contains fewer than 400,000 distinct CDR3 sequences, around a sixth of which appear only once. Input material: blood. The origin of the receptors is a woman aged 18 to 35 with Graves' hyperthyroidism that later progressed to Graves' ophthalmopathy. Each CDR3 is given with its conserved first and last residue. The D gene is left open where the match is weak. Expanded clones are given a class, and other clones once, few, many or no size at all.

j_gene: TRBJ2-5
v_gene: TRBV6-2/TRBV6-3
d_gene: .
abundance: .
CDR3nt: TGTGCCAGCAGTTACGGCACCCTATTCTTGATAGAGACCCAGTACTTC
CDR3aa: CASSYGTLFLIETQYF

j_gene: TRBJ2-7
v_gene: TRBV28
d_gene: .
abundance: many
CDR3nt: TGTGCCAGCAGTTCCACAACTCAAACAGGGCCTCTAGAGCAGTACTTC
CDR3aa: CASSSTTQTGPLEQYF

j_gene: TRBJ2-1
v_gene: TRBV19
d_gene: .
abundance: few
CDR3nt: TGTGCCAGTAGCTCCTCGACCAGCCCCGGCAATGAGCAGTTCTTC
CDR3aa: CASSSSTSPGNEQFF

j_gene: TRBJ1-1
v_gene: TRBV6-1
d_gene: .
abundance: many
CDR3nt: TGTGCCAGCAGTCCGCCGGACGACAGAGCTTTCTTT
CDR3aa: CASSPPDDRAFF

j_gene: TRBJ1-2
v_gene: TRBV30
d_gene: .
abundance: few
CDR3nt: TGTGCCTGGAAACGTTCCAGCTACACCTTC
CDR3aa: CAWKRSSYTF

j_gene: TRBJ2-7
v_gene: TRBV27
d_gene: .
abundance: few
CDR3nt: TGTGCCAGCGCGACGGGGGTCGGGGAGCAGTACTTC
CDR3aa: CASATGVGEQYF

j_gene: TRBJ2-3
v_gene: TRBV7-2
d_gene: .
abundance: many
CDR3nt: TGTGCCAGCAGCTTGGTGGGATCAGATACGCAGTATTTT
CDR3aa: CASSLVGSDTQYF

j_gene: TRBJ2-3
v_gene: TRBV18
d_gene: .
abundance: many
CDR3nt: TGTGCCAGGCCGTGGGGGGAGAGCACAGATACGCAGTATTTT
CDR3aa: CARPWGESTDTQYF

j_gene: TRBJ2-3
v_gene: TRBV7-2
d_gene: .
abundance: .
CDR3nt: TGTGCCAGCAGCTTAAAAGCGCTTGAGATACCAGATACGCAGTATTTT
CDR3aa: CASSLKALEIPDTQYF

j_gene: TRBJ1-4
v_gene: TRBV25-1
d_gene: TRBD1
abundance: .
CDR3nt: TGTGCCAGCAGTGATGCCTCAGGGGGCCAGGCTAATGAAAAACTGTTTTTT
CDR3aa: CASSDASGGQANEKLFF

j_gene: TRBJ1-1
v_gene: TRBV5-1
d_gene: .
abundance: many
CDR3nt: TGCGCCAGCAGCTCCGGACAGCCTGAAGCTTTCTTT
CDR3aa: CASSSGQPEAFF

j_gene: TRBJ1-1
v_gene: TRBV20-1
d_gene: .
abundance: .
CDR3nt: TGCAGTGCTAGGCCCTCTTTGGGGTCCTCTGCCTCCTTTGGGTTCTTT
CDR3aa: CSARPSLGSSASFGFF

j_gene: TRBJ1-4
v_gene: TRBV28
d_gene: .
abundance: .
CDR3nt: TGTGCCAGCAGCTTGCGGTTGTTTGCAACTAATGAAAAACTGTTTTTT
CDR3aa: CASSLRLFATNEKLFF

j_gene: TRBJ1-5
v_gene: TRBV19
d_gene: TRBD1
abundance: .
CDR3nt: TGTGCCAGTAGTCCTACCGGACAGGGAGGGAATCAGCCCCAGCATTTT
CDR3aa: CASSPTGQGGNQPQHF

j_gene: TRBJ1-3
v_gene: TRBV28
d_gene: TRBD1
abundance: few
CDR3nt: TGTGCCATTTCGGGGCAGGGGGCCTCTGGAAACACCATATATTTT
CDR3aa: CAISGQGASGNTIYF

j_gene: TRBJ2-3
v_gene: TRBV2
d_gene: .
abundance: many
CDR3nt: TGTGCCAGCATCTTGGAGGTAGATACGCAGTATTTT
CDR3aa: CASILEVDTQYF

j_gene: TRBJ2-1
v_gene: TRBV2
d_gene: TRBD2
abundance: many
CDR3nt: TGTGCCAGCACCTTACTAGCGGGAGGGCCTGGTGAGCAGTTCTTC
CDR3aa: CASTLLAGGPGEQFF

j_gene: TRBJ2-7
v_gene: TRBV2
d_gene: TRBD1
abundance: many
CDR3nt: TGTGCCACCAAAGGACAGGGGGTCGACGAGCAGTACTTC
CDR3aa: CATKGQGVDEQYF

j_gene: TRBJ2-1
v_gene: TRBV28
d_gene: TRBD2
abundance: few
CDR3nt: TGTGCCAGCAGGCCACTAGCGGGAGGGCCGTACAATGAGCAGTTCTTC
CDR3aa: CASRPLAGGPYNEQFF

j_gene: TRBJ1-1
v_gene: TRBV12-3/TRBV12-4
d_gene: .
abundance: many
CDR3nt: TGTGCCAGCAGTTTTACCCCTTTCGGATCAGCTTTCTTT
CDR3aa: CASSFTPFGSAFF

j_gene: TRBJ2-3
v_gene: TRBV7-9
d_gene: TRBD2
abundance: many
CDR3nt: TGTGCCAGCAGACAGGGAACTAGCGGAAACTCCCTCACAGATACGCAGTATTTT
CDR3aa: CASRQGTSGNSLTDTQYF

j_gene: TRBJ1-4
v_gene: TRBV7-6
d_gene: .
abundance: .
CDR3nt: TGTGCCAGCAGCCGGACCCCGGGACACCAACTGTTTTTT
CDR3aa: CASSRTPGHQLFF

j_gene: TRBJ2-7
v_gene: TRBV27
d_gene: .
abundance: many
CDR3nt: TGTGCCAGCACTTCTCTGGCGGGAACGGGGGAGCAGTACTTC
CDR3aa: CASTSLAGTGEQYF

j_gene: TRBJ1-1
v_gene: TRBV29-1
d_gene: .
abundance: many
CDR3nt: TGCAGCGTTGAGACCCCCGCTAACTGGGGCACTGAAGCTTTCTTT
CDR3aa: CSVETPANWGTEAFF

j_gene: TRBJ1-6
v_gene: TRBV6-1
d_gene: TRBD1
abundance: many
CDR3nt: TGTGCCAGCAACCAACTCGGACAGGGGAGTTCACCCCTCCACTTT
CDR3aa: CASNQLGQGSSPLHF

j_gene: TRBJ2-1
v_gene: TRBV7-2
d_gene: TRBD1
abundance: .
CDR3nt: TGTGCCAGCAGCCCCCCCGGGACAGGGTTGCAATATGGGCAGTTCTTC
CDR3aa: CASSPPGTGLQYGQFF

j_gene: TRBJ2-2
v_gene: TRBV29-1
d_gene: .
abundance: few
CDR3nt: TGCAGCGTTGAGGTCGGGAGATCGAACACCGGGGAGCTGTTTTTT
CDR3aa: CSVEVGRSNTGELFF

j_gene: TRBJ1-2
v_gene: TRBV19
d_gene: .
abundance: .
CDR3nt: TGTGCCAGTAGTAGCACAGGCGCAGGCTATGGCAACACCTTC
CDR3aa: CASSSTGAGYGNTF

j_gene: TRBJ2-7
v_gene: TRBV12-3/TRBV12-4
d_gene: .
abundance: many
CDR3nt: TGTGCCAGCAGCCGGGCCGCCTTAGCTATCGCCTACGAGCAGTACTTC
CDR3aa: CASSRAALAIAYEQYF

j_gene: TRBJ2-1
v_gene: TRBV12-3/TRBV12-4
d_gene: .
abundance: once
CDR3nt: TGTGCCAGCAGTTTTAGGCAGGTTGCGTTCTTC
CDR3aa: CASSFRQVAFF

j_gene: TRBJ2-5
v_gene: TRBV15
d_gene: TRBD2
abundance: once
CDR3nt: TGTGCCACCAGCCCGGGACTAGCGGGAGGGTCCCAAGAGACCCAGTACTTC
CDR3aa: CATSPGLAGGSQETQYF

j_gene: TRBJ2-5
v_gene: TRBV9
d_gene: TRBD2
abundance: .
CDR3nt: TGTGCCAGCAGCAATTGGGGGGGACGAGAGACCCAGTACTTC
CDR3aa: CASSNWGGRETQYF

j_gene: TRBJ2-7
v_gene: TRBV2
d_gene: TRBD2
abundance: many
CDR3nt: TGTGCCAGCAGAGTGAGGGAGGGGAACTACGAGCAGTACTTC
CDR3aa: CASRVREGNYEQYF

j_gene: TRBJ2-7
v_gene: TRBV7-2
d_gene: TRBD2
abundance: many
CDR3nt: TGTGCCAGCAGCTTGGACACTAGCGCGATCTACGAGCAGTACTTC
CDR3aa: CASSLDTSAIYEQYF

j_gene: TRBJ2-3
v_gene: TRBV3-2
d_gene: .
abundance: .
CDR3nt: TGTGCCAGCAGCCTTCGTCTCCAGGTCTTTGAACTAGCGGGTACCTTTAGCACAGATACGCAGTATTTT
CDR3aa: CASSLRLQVFELAGTFSTDTQYF

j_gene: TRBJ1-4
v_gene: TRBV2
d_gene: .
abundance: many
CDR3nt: TGTGCCAGCAGTGTACATGAAAAACTGTTTTTT
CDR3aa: CASSVHEKLFF

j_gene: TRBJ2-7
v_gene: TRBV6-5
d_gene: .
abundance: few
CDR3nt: TGTGCCAGCAGTTACAATCGACAGGGAGGAAACGAGCAGTACTTC
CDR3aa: CASSYNRQGGNEQYF